The clone carrying this TCR beta chain came up a few times. Participants spanned ages about 18 to 95 years and resided in 20 to 25 US areas. Participants had their cohort set by participant-reported clinical history. As originally analysed: Nucleated cell number was recorded as an estimate derived from reference gene primer amplification. Clones were sequenced by immunoSEQ multiplex PCR, and TCRdb holds only the in-frame ones, with some missing. V, J and clone size are those of that table, while D and trimming were read from the DNA. The data hold about 150,000 clones, with around nine tenths observed a single time. These data belong to a study of blood T cell repertoires in COVID-19. Looking at the study overall: PBMCs, B-cell-depleted T cells, or T cells were the source of the cDNA or gDNA that made up the material.

The CDR3 extends over 17 amino acids. The trim removed 0 bases at V and 0 bases at J, leaving 4 bases unmatched. Germline values: CDR1 SGHDT, CDR2 YYEEEE. This TCR was recovered from a woman aged 50 to 60 who had recovered from COVID-19. The rearrangement joins TRBV5-6 to TRBJ2-7; TRBD2 agrees at 12 bases. Sequences were obtained from PBMCs or T cells enriched from blood (not recorded which). CDR3 amino acids: CASSLALAGGYSYEQYF. Written as DNA, the CDR3 is TGTGCCAGCAGCTTGGCACTAGCGGGGGGTTACTCCTACGAGCAGTACTTC.